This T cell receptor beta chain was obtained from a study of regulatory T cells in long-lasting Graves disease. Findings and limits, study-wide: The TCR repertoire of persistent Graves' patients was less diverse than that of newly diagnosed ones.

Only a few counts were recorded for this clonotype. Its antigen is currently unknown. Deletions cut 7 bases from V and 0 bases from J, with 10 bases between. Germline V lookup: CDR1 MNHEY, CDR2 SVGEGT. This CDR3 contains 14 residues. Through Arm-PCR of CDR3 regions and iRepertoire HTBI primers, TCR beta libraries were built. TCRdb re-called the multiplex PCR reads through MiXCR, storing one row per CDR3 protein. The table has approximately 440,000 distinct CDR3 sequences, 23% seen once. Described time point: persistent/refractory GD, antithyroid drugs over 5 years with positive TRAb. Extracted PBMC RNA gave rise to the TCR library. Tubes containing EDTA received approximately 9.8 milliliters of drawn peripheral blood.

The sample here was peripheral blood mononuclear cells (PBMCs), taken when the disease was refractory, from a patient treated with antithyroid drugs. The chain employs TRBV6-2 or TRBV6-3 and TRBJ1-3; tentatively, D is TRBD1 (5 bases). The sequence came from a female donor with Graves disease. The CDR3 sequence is CASTGDLSGNTIYF. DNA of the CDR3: TGTGCCAGCACCGGGGACCTCTCTGGAAACACCATATATTTT.